The sequence of this TCR beta chain was determined in a study of shared T cell receptors in the human thymus. Generated by immunoSEQ multiplex PCR, the TCRdb table keeps only in-frame clones and is missing some. Counted here are about 660,000 clones, more than 70% occurring once; the ten biggest clones make up more than 0.009%. CDR3 length: 17 amino acids. Trimming took off 3 bases at V and 2 bases at J, with 19 bases between the two ends. Germline V CDR1 and CDR2: SGHRS, YFSETQ. The sample also formed part of further work on human thymus T cells.

V gene TRBV5-1 combines with J gene TRBJ2-3; tentatively, D is TRBD2 (5 bases). Sequences were obtained from thymocytes. The clonotype originates from a boy less than two years old with a congenital heart defect. CDR3 region: CASSWSGFYDYTDTQYF. The CDR3 coding sequence is TGCGCCAGCAGCTGGAGTGGGTTCTACGACTACACAGATACGCAGTATTTT.